A selection of T cell receptor beta chains follows, all from one sample in a study of T cell repertoires in cytomegalovirus infection. TCRdb redid the calling of the reads with MiXCR, one entry per CDR3 protein. The table shows around 300,000 distinct CDR3 sequences, with 22% occurring only once. For these TCRs, the target antigens are not known. The sequences come from cultured PBMCs, collected from culture after CMV antigen stimulation. These receptor sequences come from a human donor in good health (CMV status not recorded). Some clones in this sample may be carry-over from other donors' samples. The CDR3 runs from the conserved cysteine through the conserved F or W. Each record gives: CDR3 protein, CDR3 DNA, J gene, D gene, V gene, clone size. The D gene is left open where the match is weak. A row's size may be missing; if present it is once, few, many or a size class.

CDR3aa: CASSQVAREDGYTF
CDR3nt: TGCGCCAGCAGCCAAGTGGCGCGAGAGGATGGCTACACCTTC
j_gene: TRBJ1-2
d_gene: -
v_gene: TRBV4-1
abundance: -

CDR3aa: CATAERTGKETQYF
CDR3nt: TGTGCCACCGCCGAAAGGACGGGAAAAGAGACCCAGTACTTC
j_gene: TRBJ2-5
d_gene: -
v_gene: TRBV6-1
abundance: -

CDR3aa: CASRGTYQETQYF
CDR3nt: TGTGCCAGCAGAGGAACGTACCAAGAGACCCAGTACTTC
j_gene: TRBJ2-5
d_gene: -
v_gene: TRBV2
abundance: -

CDR3aa: CSVDDGGLSSYNEQFF
CDR3nt: TGCAGCGTTGACGATGGGGGCCTTAGCTCCTACAATGAGCAGTTCTTC
j_gene: TRBJ2-1
d_gene: -
v_gene: TRBV29-1
abundance: few

CDR3aa: CASSLIRAEAFF
CDR3nt: TGTGCCAGCAGTTTAATCAGGGCTGAAGCTTTCTTT
j_gene: TRBJ1-1
d_gene: -
v_gene: TRBV12-3/TRBV12-4
abundance: many

CDR3aa: CASSFRGGRGENGYTF
CDR3nt: TGTGCCAGCAGTTTTAGAGGGGGCCGTGGGGAGAATGGCTACACCTTC
j_gene: TRBJ1-2
d_gene: TRBD1
v_gene: TRBV27
abundance: few

CDR3aa: CASSPTQGAGNTEAFF
CDR3nt: TGTGCCAGCTCACCGACCCAGGGAGCCGGAAACACTGAAGCTTTCTTT
j_gene: TRBJ1-1
d_gene: -
v_gene: TRBV18
abundance: few

CDR3aa: CASSYSSGQGGETQYF
CDR3nt: TGTGCCAGCAGTTACTCGTCTGGACAGGGGGGAGAGACCCAGTACTTC
j_gene: TRBJ2-5
d_gene: TRBD1
v_gene: TRBV6-8
abundance: -

CDR3aa: CASSQDRGSSDTQYF
CDR3nt: TGTGCCAGCAGCCAAGATCGAGGCTCCTCAGATACGCAGTATTTT
j_gene: TRBJ2-3
d_gene: -
v_gene: TRBV14
abundance: -

CDR3aa: CASSYGTGVQETQYF
CDR3nt: TGTGCCAGCAGTTACGGGACAGGGGTACAAGAGACCCAGTACTTC
j_gene: TRBJ2-5
d_gene: TRBD1
v_gene: TRBV6-5
abundance: -

CDR3aa: CASSLEPAGSTDTQYF
CDR3nt: TGCGCCAGCAGCTTGGAGCCAGCGGGAAGCACAGATACGCAGTATTTT
j_gene: TRBJ2-3
d_gene: TRBD2
v_gene: TRBV5-1
abundance: -

CDR3aa: CASSLVRLAGAGEQYF
CDR3nt: TGTGCCAGCAGCTTAGTTAGGCTAGCGGGAGCCGGCGAGCAGTACTTC
j_gene: TRBJ2-7
d_gene: TRBD2
v_gene: TRBV7-8
abundance: many

CDR3aa: CASSLSPGHRGGYTF
CDR3nt: TGTGCCAGCAGTTTATCGCCAGGCCACAGGGGTGGCTACACCTTC
j_gene: TRBJ1-2
d_gene: TRBD1
v_gene: TRBV27
abundance: -